This T cell receptor beta chain appears in the sequencing data of a study of T cell responses to AZD1222 COVID-19 vaccine. Overall study results and limits: Clonal diversity was possibly underestimated, and the donors were mostly white British, with more females. The study sampled repertoires only after the peak T cell response.

Clones were sequenced by immunoSEQ multiplex PCR, and TCRdb holds only the in-frame ones, with some missing. The sample yields about 110,000 clones, about 91% seen once. The CDR3 spans 12 residues. V trimming: 8 bases; J trimming: 6 bases; junction bases outside the gene matches: 4. The V gene's germline CDR1 is SNHLY and CDR2 FYNNEI. Points on this clone: Its target is unknown.

The sequence was collected from an adult in good health. The V and J genes are TRBV2 and TRBJ1-1, with TRBD1 matching over 9 bases. This material consisted of peripheral blood, taken on day 0 of AZD1222 vaccination. The CDR3 loop reads CASGRTGAEAFF. CDR3 nucleotide sequence: TGTGCCAGCGGGAGGACAGGGGCTGAAGCTTTCTTT.